These 17 T cell receptor beta chains were all obtained from the same sample, sequenced in a study of T-cell memory formation after mild COVID-19. MiXCR was run by TCRdb on the 5' RACE reads, yielding one entry per CDR3 protein. There are 110,000 or so distinct CDR3 sequences in the sample; about a fifth occur only once, and approximately 40% lies in the top ten. Sequencing input: PBMCs or a T cell subset sorted from them (not recorded which). Receptor source: a man aged 18 to 35 who had mild COVID-19 (a few samples of this study predate the infection). Cell type and time point are not known.

V and J are TRBV7-6 and TRBJ2-5; weak D call: TRBD1 (6 bases). The V end lost 4 bases, the J end lost 2 bases, and 20 bases lay between the germline ends. The CDR3 consists of 17 residues. Germline V gives CDR1 SGHVS, CDR2 FNYEAQ. The CDR3 bases are TGTGCCAGCAGCTACAACCGAGAACAGGGTCGGCAAGAGACCCAGTACTTC. Translation: CASSYNREQGRQETQYF.

This clonotype was counted between two and nine times. The J gene is TRBJ2-7, the V gene TRBV5-1; 7 bases are a match to TRBD2. The V gene's germline CDR1 is SGHRS and CDR2 YFSETQ. Unmatched junction bases numbered 3, after V lost 5 bases and J lost 7 bases. The CDR3 contains 11 residues. This CDR3 is CASRGGNEQYF. As DNA, the CDR3 is TGCGCCAGCAGGGGAGGGAATGAGCAGTACTTC.

This clonotype was detected a few times. The chain couples TRBV6-5 to TRBJ1-2; TRBD1 is a possible D gene (6 bases). CDR3 length: 14 amino acids. Germline V gene lookup returns CDR1 MNHEY and CDR2 SVGAGI. The V end lost 0 bases, the J end lost 4 bases, and 9 bases lay between the germline ends. The CDR3 loop is CASSYSTGLYGYTF. Here the CDR3 DNA reads TGTGCCAGCAGTTACTCGACAGGTCTCTATGGCTACACCTTC.

The V and J genes are TRBV15 and TRBJ2-5; the D is unclear. The V and J ends lost 3 bases and 4 bases respectively, with 9 bases between them. The CDR3 length is 13 residues. Germline V lookup: CDR1 LNHNV, CDR2 YYDKDF (reference sequence). The CDR3 nucleotides are TGTGCCACCAGCAGGACCGTACCAGAGACCCAGTACTTC. This gives the protein CATSRTVPETQYF.

The V gene is TRBV12-5, the J gene TRBJ2-5; TRBD1 is a possible D gene (5 bases). The CDR3 is 15 amino acids. Deletions cut 1 base from V and 0 bases from J, with 9 bases between. CDR1 is LGHNT and CDR2 is FRNRAP in the germline V gene. CDR3 region: CASGLGTLYQETQYF. Written as DNA, the CDR3 is TGTGCTAGTGGTTTGGGGACATTGTACCAAGAGACCCAGTACTTC.

This clonotype has a handful of counts. The chain employs TRBV7-8 and TRBJ2-1; perhaps TRBD2 as D (7 bases). The V end lost 7 bases, the J end lost 0 bases, and 13 bases lay between the germline ends. This CDR3 is built from 15 residues. Germline loops: CDR1 SGHVS, CDR2 FQNEAQ. CDR3 residues: CASKGGGSSYNEQFF. In nucleotides, the CDR3 is TGTGCCAGCAAAGGGGGGGGTTCCTCCTACAATGAGCAGTTCTTC.

This clonotype was detected only a few times. The rearrangement links TRBV6-5 to TRBJ2-7, with D perhaps being TRBD1 or TRBD2 (5 bases each). The CDR3 spans 15 residues. In germline, CDR1 is MNHEY, CDR2 SVGAGI. Between the trimmed V and J ends, which lost 2 bases and 6 bases, there was a span of 17 bases. The DNA for the CDR3 is TGTGCCAGCAGTTACACGCCCGGGGCCAACGGCGAGCAGTACTTC. Translation: CASSYTPGANGEQYF.

The rearrangement uses TRBV4-3 and TRBJ2-5; D gene unclear. CDR1 and CDR2 (germline): LGHNA, YSLEER. CDR3 length: 15 residues. Between the trimmed V and J ends, which lost 0 bases and 5 bases, there was a span of 13 bases. Here the CDR3 DNA reads TGCGCCAGCAGCCAAGAATTCCTTGGTTGGGAGACCCAGTACTTC. Its protein is CASSQEFLGWETQYF.

The chain links TRBV7-9 to TRBJ2-2; D call uncertain. The CDR3 contains 12 residues. The V end was cut by 7 bases, the J end by 11 bases, with 14 bases between. Germline V gives CDR1 SEHNR, CDR2 FQNEAQ (reference sequence). The chain's CDR3 is CASTPALSELFF. Here the CDR3 DNA reads TGTGCCAGCACCCCGGCCCTGAGCGAGCTGTTTTTT.

This clonotype has a handful of counts. CDR3 in DNA: TGTGCCAGCAGCCCACCCTTCATGAACACTGAAGCTTTCTTT. The encoded protein is CASSPPFMNTEAFF. The chain recombines TRBV7-2 with TRBJ1-1, with no clear D. The CDR3 covers 14 residues. Germline V gives CDR1 SGHTA, CDR2 FQGNSA. V dropped 5 bases and J dropped 0 bases, with 10 bases sitting between them.

The chain recombines TRBV7-3 with TRBJ1-2; no clear D. The CDR3 extends over 13 amino acids. Germline V gene data show CDR1 as SGHTA and CDR2 as FQGTGA. V lost 4 bases and J 4 bases, leaving 10 bases between the germline ends. The CDR3 protein is CASSSGPAYGYTF. For the CDR3, the DNA is TGTGCCAGCAGCTCGGGCCCGGCCTATGGCTACACCTTC.

The chain carries TRBV12-3 or TRBV12-4 and TRBJ2-7; the D is unclear. This CDR3 contains 14 residues. Trimming took 3 bases from V and 0 from J, leaving 9 bases between them. The CDR3 DNA reads TGTGCCAGCAGTTTTGGCGGACCCTCCTACGAGCAGTACTTC. Its translation: CASSFGGPSYEQYF.

This chain links TRBV20-1 with TRBJ1-2; 7 nucleotides align to TRBD1. The CDR3 runs 15 residues. V was pared by 0 bases and J by 4 bases, with 8 bases of the junction left unmatched. Per germline, CDR1 DFQATT and CDR2 SNEGSKA (reference sequence). CDR3: CSARDLQGGFYGYTF. The CDR3 DNA reads TGCAGTGCTAGAGATCTGCAGGGGGGATTCTATGGCTACACCTTC.

The CDR3 region is CASTTNGSPPEGYTF. CDR3 coding DNA: TGTGCCAGCACCACCAATGGCAGTCCCCCAGAAGGCTACACCTTC. The chain employs TRBV7-9 and TRBJ1-2, with D uncertain. This CDR3 has 15 amino acids. Per the germline V gene, CDR1 is SEHNR and CDR2 is FQNEAQ (reference sequence). The V and J ends lost 7 bases and 8 bases respectively, with 23 bases between them.

The rearrangement joins TRBV30 to TRBJ2-3; TRBD1 is a possible D gene (6 bases). The CDR3 is made up of 14 amino acids. The V end was cut by 0 bases, the J end by 5 bases, with 12 bases between. Germline CDR1 is GTSNPN and CDR2 is SVGIG (reference sequence). CDR3 sequence (DNA): TGTGCCTGGAGTGTAGGGGCAGGGGTAGATACGCAGTATTTT. Protein product: CAWSVGAGVDTQYF.

The CDR3 protein is CASSFRDGSPLHF. The DNA for the CDR3 is TGTGCCAGCAGCTTCAGGGATGGTTCACCCCTCCACTTT. The chain employs TRBV7-2 and TRBJ1-6; tentatively, D is TRBD1 (5 bases). The CDR3 extends over 13 amino acids. Trimming removed 3 bases from V and 9 bases from J, with 9 bases in between. The germline V gene has CDR1 SGHTA and CDR2 FQGNSA.

This clonotype has just a few counts. V usage is TRBV3-1 and J usage is TRBJ2-1, with D possibly being TRBD2 (5 bases). This CDR3 comprises 15 residues. V was shortened by 2 bases and J by 8 bases, with 16 bases between the two germline ends. Germline V gene sequence: CDR1 LGHDT, CDR2 YNNKEL (reference sequence). The CDR3 bases are TGTGCCAGCAGCCAACGGGGATCGGCTTTCCATGAGCAGTTCTTC. This gives the protein CASSQRGSAFHEQFF.